These 18 T cell receptor beta chains share one sample of origin, sequenced in a study of siplizumab effects on memory and regulatory T cells. Libraries were prepared by immunoSEQ multiplex PCR; TCRdb keeps only in-frame clonotypes and omits some of them. The table shows about 110,000 clones, with under 95% occurring only once. Specimen: Tregs sorted from blood. These receptor sequences come from a human donor in good health.

The V call is TRBV5-1, the J call TRBJ2-1; no clear D. Germline assignment: CDR1 SGHRS and CDR2 YFSETQ. There are 17 residues in the CDR3. Trimming left V 4 bases short and J 0 bases short, with 17 bases between. The CDR3 region is CASSLPLGGSSYNEQFF. CDR3 nucleotides: TGCGCCAGCAGCCTCCCCCTCGGTGGGTCCTCCTACAATGAGCAGTTCTTC.

The chain uses TRBV6-5 and TRBJ1-6; D gene unclear. This CDR3 is 14 amino acids long. V lost 0 bases and J lost 8, with 8 bases in between. Germline assignment: CDR1 MNHEY and CDR2 SVGAGI. The CDR3 bases are TGTGCCAGCAGTTACTCGGCCAGCCATTCACCCCTCCACTTT. It codes for CASSYSASHSPLHF.

J is TRBJ1-5 and V is TRBV6-1; D gene ambiguous. This CDR3 is built from 13 residues. Deletions cut 8 bases from V and 3 bases from J, with 11 bases between. Germline loops: CDR1 MNHNS, CDR2 SASEGT. The CDR3 bases are TGTGCCAGCTCCTACGGCGTCAATCAGCCCCAGCATTTT. Its protein product is CASSYGVNQPQHF.

This clone was counted a single time. The chain combines TRBV12-5 with TRBJ1-5, with TRBD1 as a possible D gene (5 bases). The CDR3 is 14 amino acids. Germline V gene data show CDR1 as LGHNT and CDR2 as FRNRAP. Trimming pared 5 bases from V and 4 bases from J, leaving 12 bases between. CDR3: CASGHGTANQPQHF. The DNA of the CDR3 is TGTGCTAGTGGTCACGGGACCGCGAATCAGCCCCAGCATTTT.

This clone was observed a single time. The chain has TRBV14 and TRBJ1-1; D unresolved. The V and J ends lost 1 base and 1 base respectively, with 7 bases between them. Germline-derived CDR1 and CDR2 are SGHDN and FVKESK. The CDR3 has 14 residues. CDR3 nucleotides: TGTGCCAGCAGCCAAGTACAAGGGAACACTGAAGCTTTCTTT. Amino acid sequence: CASSQVQGNTEAFF.

The gene calls are TRBV10-1 and TRBJ2-3; D call uncertain. V lost 5 bases and J lost 4, with 4 bases in between. CDR3 length: 11 amino acids. Looked up from germline, CDR1 is WNHNN and CDR2 is SYGVQD (reference sequence). The CDR3 spells CASSSSDTQYF. The CDR3 DNA reads as TGCGCCAGCAGTTCCTCAGATACGCAGTATTTT.

The V and J genes are TRBV27 and TRBJ1-5; TRBD1 is a possible D gene (5 bases). Per the germline V gene, CDR1 is MNHEY and CDR2 is SMNVEV (reference sequence). CDR3 length equals 14 residues. V was pared by 5 bases and J by 7 bases, with 15 bases between. The CDR3 sequence is CASSLQGGWQPQHF. The CDR3 DNA sequence: TGTGCCAGCAGTCTCCAGGGAGGATGGCAGCCCCAGCATTTT.

The chain has TRBV7-8 and TRBJ1-3; D gene ambiguous. The CDR3 loop spans 16 amino acids. Germline V gene data show CDR1 as SGHVS and CDR2 as FQNEAQ. V was shortened by 2 bases and J by 2 bases, with 13 bases between the two germline ends. CDR3 residues: CASSLRQLEAGNTIYF. CDR3 nucleotides: TGTGCCAGCAGCTTACGTCAGCTCGAGGCTGGAAACACCATATATTTT.

The chain employs TRBV5-6 and TRBJ1-5; D gene ambiguous. The V and J ends lost 3 bases and 5 bases respectively, with 15 bases between them. Looked up from germline, CDR1 is SGHDT and CDR2 is YYEEEE. The CDR3 has 15 residues. The CDR3 coding sequence is TGTGCCAGCAGCTCGAACCGGCAGGTTTATCAGCCCCAGCATTTT. Encoded protein: CASSSNRQVYQPQHF.

The chain couples TRBV18 to TRBJ2-7; no reliable D call. Per the germline V gene, CDR1 is KGHSH and CDR2 is LQKENI. The V end lost 0 bases, the J end lost 4 bases, and 10 bases lay between the germline ends. This CDR3 contains 14 residues. The CDR3 spells CASSPPSIPYEQYF. CDR3 in DNA: TGTGCCAGCTCACCACCGAGCATCCCTTACGAGCAGTACTTC. The whole variable domain, remainder taken from reference TRBV18 and TRBJ2-7, is NAGVMQNPRHLVRRRGQEARLRCSPMKGHSHVYWYRQLPEEGLKFMVYLQKENIIDESGMPKERFSAEFPKEGPSILRIQQVVRGDSAAYFCASSPPSIPYEQYFGPGTRLTVT.

V gene TRBV18 combines with J gene TRBJ2-4; no clear D. In germline, CDR1 is KGHSH, CDR2 LQKENI. CDR3 length: 12 residues. The ends were cut back, 2 bases at V and 6 bases at J, with 5 bases in the middle. The CDR3 DNA reads TGTGCCAGCTCACCAGCAGGAAACATTCAGTACTTC. Its protein is CASSPAGNIQYF.

The chain carries TRBV6-5 and TRBJ1-2; the D gene is possibly TRBD1 (6 bases). CDR3 length: 13 residues. Between the trimmed V and J ends, which lost 1 base and 5 bases, there was a span of 8 bases. Germline V gene sequence: CDR1 MNHEY, CDR2 SVGAGI. Here the CDR3 reads CASSYWRGYGYTF. CDR3 sequence (DNA): TGTGCCAGCAGTTACTGGAGGGGGTATGGCTACACCTTC.

The CDR3 is CASRRRGENTEAFF. The DNA of the CDR3 is TGCGCCAGCAGAAGGCGTGGGGAGAACACTGAAGCTTTCTTT. This rearrangement joins TRBV5-1 to TRBJ1-1; D unclear. Trimming cost V 5 bases and J 1 base, with 12 bases left between them. The CDR3 extends over 14 amino acids. CDR1 and CDR2 from the germline V gene are SGHRS and YFSETQ.

The rearrangement links TRBV5-1 to TRBJ2-3; 7 nucleotides align to TRBD2. Germline CDR1 reads SGHRS; CDR2 reads YFSETQ. Trimming took 0 bases from V and 4 from J; bases not matched to a gene: 5. The CDR3 is 15 amino acids. CDR3 sequence (DNA): TGCGCCAGCAGCTTGGGAGGGAGGGCCTCAGATACGCAGTATTTT. It specifies CASSLGGRASDTQYF.

This chain uses TRBV19 with TRBJ2-2; D unclear. From germline, CDR1 is LNHDA and CDR2 SQIVND (reference sequence). This CDR3 comprises 16 residues. Deletions cut 4 bases from V and 4 bases from J, with 16 bases between. CDR3 amino acids: CASSTSPLVFTGELFF. In DNA form, the CDR3 reads TGTGCCAGTAGTACCAGCCCCCTCGTGTTCACCGGGGAGCTGTTTTTT.

V usage is TRBV5-4 and J usage is TRBJ1-4; D remains ambiguous. V shed 4 bases and J shed 8 bases, with 21 bases lying between them. This CDR3 comprises 16 residues. Germline V gene lookup returns CDR1 SGHNT and CDR2 YYREEE (reference sequence). This CDR3 is CASSTQKTGPAEKLFF. The CDR3 bases are TGTGCCAGCAGCACGCAGAAGACCGGGCCTGCGGAAAAACTGTTTTTT.

The rearrangement joins TRBV7-2 to TRBJ2-7; 7 nucleotides agree with TRBD1. The CDR3 length is 14 residues. Germline CDR1 reads SGHTA; CDR2 reads FQGNSA. Trimming at V came to 5 bases and at J to 0 bases, leaving 4 bases not matched to a gene. The CDR3 sequence: CASSQRGPSYEQYF. In DNA, the CDR3 is TGTGCCAGCAGCCAAAGGGGGCCCTCCTACGAGCAGTACTTC.

The chain is built from TRBV25-1 and TRBJ1-4, with 8 bases aligning to TRBD1. This CDR3 contains 13 residues. Germline V gene sequence: CDR1 MGHDK, CDR2 SYGVNS. V lost 8 bases, J lost 7 bases, and 6 bases stayed unmatched. This chain's CDR3 is CASGRTGTEKLFF. CDR3 coding DNA: TGTGCCAGCGGACGGACAGGGACTGAAAAACTGTTTTTT.